The clone carrying this T cell receptor beta chain was observed a handful of times. The data originate from a study of T-cell memory formation after mild COVID-19. At the level of the study: Largely, TCR clusters stayed within a single donor.

The V end was cut by 0 bases, the J end by 1 base, with 3 bases between. The CDR3 is made up of 13 amino acids. Per the germline V gene, CDR1 is KGHSH and CDR2 is LQKENI. MiXCR, applied by TCRdb to the 5' RACE reads, yields one record per CDR3 protein. This table has approximately 98,000 distinct CDR3 sequences, 15% to 20% appearing once. The chain carries TRBV18 and TRBJ2-5; D gene unclear. The source is a man aged 18 to 29 who had mild COVID-19 (a few samples of this study predate the infection). Cell type and time point are not known. Sequenced: PBMCs or a T cell subset sorted from them (not recorded which). The CDR3 DNA reads as TGTGCCAGCTCACCACCGACCCAAGAGACCCAGTACTTC. Translating gives CASSPPTQETQYF.